A selection of T cell receptor beta chains follows, all from one sample in a study of T-cell reconstitution after alpha-beta-depleted transplantation in children. One entry per CDR3 protein, called by TCRdb with MiXCR from the PCR reads. The sample records about 440,000 distinct CDR3 sequences, around 46% being singletons. The source material was PBMCs, sampled before TCRalphabeta/CD19-depleted stem cell transplant. The receptors originated from a girl aged 2 to 9 with aplastic anemia, due to receive a stem cell transplant. Both conserved end residues are part of each CDR3. A D gene is named only where the DNA matches it firmly. Clone size is given for some rows only: seen once, a few or many times, or a class if the clone is expanded.

v_gene	j_gene	d_gene	abundance	CDR3nt	CDR3aa
TRBV15	TRBJ2-5	NA	few	TGTGCCACCAGCAGAGATGTGGGTGAGACCCAGTACTTC	CATSRDVGETQYF
TRBV7-3	TRBJ2-1	TRBD2	NA	TGTGCCAGCAGCTCGACTAGCGGACCTTACAATGAGCAGTTCTTC	CASSSTSGPYNEQFF
TRBV7-9	TRBJ2-5	NA	NA	TGTGCCAGCAGCTTAGCGCTAACCGAGACCCAGTACTTC	CASSLALTETQYF
TRBV7-9	TRBJ2-7	NA	many	TGTGCCAGCAGCTCTCATCTCGCGGGTAACGCCTACGAGCAGTACTTC	CASSSHLAGNAYEQYF
TRBV5-1	TRBJ2-7	TRBD1	few	TGCGCCAGCAGCCCCCTAGACAGGGCGAGCTACGAGCAGTACTTC	CASSPLDRASYEQYF
TRBV12-3/TRBV12-4	TRBJ1-5	TRBD1	NA	TGTGCCAGCAGTTCTCGACAGGGGGCATATCAGCCCCAGCATTTT	CASSSRQGAYQPQHF
TRBV5-1	TRBJ1-1	NA	NA	TGCGCCAGCAGCTTGGCATCCTTTGGGGGCAACACTGAAGCTTTCTTT	CASSLASFGGNTEAFF
TRBV28	TRBJ2-4	TRBD1	NA	TGTGCCAGCACTAAAGGGGGCCTCATAGCCAAAAACATTCAGTACTTC	CASTKGGLIAKNIQYF
TRBV5-1	TRBJ1-6	NA	NA	TGCGCCAGCAGCTTAACCGGCCTAGGGGGTAATTCACCCCTCCACTTT	CASSLTGLGGNSPLHF
TRBV7-2	TRBJ2-3	NA	many	TGTGCCAGCAGCTTAGCTTCCTCCGATACGCAGTATTTT	CASSLASSDTQYF
TRBV28	TRBJ1-5	NA	NA	TGTGCCAGCAGTTTAGAAGGGGGAGCGATGCAGCCCCAGCATTTT	CASSLEGGAMQPQHF
TRBV5-6	TRBJ1-4	NA	NA	TGTGCCAGCAGCTTTAGAGAGACTAATGAAAAACTGTTTTTT	CASSFRETNEKLFF
TRBV12-3/TRBV12-4	TRBJ2-1	TRBD2	few	TGTGCCAGCAGACAGCGGGGTGGGTTGAATGAGCAGTTCTTC	CASRQRGGLNEQFF
TRBV4-2	TRBJ2-5	TRBD2	NA	TGTGCCAGCAGCCAAGAGGGGACTAGCGGGGAAGAGACCCAGTACTTC	CASSQEGTSGEETQYF
TRBV20-1	TRBJ2-5	TRBD1	NA	TGCAGTGCTAACCGGGACAGGGTAAACGATCCCCGGGGGACCCAGTACTTC	CSANRDRVNDPRGTQYF
TRBV29-1	TRBJ2-1	NA	NA	TGCAGCGTTGACAAAGACGGACAGCTGGACTACAATGAGCAGTTCTTC	CSVDKDGQLDYNEQFF
TRBV5-1	TRBJ2-3	TRBD2	NA	TGCGCCAGCAGGAGCGGGGGGTCGCCAGATACGCAGTATTTT	CASRSGGSPDTQYF
TRBV20-1	TRBJ2-1	NA	NA	TGCAGTGCTACTAGAGGCTCCTACAATGAGCAGTTCTTC	CSATRGSYNEQFF
TRBV4-1	TRBJ2-4	NA	many	TGCGCCAGCAGCCAAGGGGGCCTAGCCAAAAACATTCAGTACTTC	CASSQGGLAKNIQYF
TRBV20-1	TRBJ2-3	TRBD1	NA	TGCAGTGCTAGCGACAGGGGAGGCACAGATACGCAGTATTTT	CSASDRGGTDTQYF
TRBV6-2/TRBV6-3	TRBJ2-7	TRBD1	few	TGTGCCAGCAGTTCGACGGGACAGCCCAGTGCGATGGAGTACTTC	CASSSTGQPSAMEYF
TRBV20-1	TRBJ1-5	TRBD1	NA	TGCAGTGCGGAAAGGGACAGGGAAGGCCAGCCCCAGCATTTT	CSAERDREGQPQHF
TRBV20-1	TRBJ2-1	NA	NA	TGCAGTGCTACCGATGTGAGAGGGTCCTACAATGAGCAGTTCTTC	CSATDVRGSYNEQFF
TRBV3-1	TRBJ1-2	NA	NA	TGTGCCAGCAGCCAAATTCAGGGCGGCTTCACCTTC	CASSQIQGGFTF
TRBV9	TRBJ2-7	TRBD2	NA	TGTGCCAGCAGCGTCGACGGGAGGGTCCACGAGCAGTACTTC	CASSVDGRVHEQYF
TRBV13	TRBJ1-3	NA	few	TGTGCCAGCAGCTTAACCCCGCAGGGAAACACCATATATTTT	CASSLTPQGNTIYF
TRBV20-1	TRBJ2-5	TRBD1	many	TGCAGTGCGACCCGGGACAGGGGGCTAGAGACCCAGTACTTC	CSATRDRGLETQYF
TRBV11-3	TRBJ2-1	NA	few	TGTGCCAGCAGCTCTGGTGGGACTTCCTACAATGAGCAGTTCTTC	CASSSGGTSYNEQFF
TRBV4-2	TRBJ2-7	NA	NA	TGTGCCAGCAGCCAAGGGACCGGCCTTTCCTACGAGCAGTACTTC	CASSQGTGLSYEQYF
TRBV12-3/TRBV12-4	TRBJ2-3	TRBD1	NA	TGTGCCAGCAGTCTACAGGGGGCGCTGAGCACAGATACGCAGTATTTT	CASSLQGALSTDTQYF
TRBV12-3/TRBV12-4	TRBJ2-3	NA	NA	TGTGCCAGCAGTTTTGGCGTAGAGAGCCCAGATACGCAGTATTTT	CASSFGVESPDTQYF
TRBV20-1	TRBJ2-1	TRBD2	NA	TGCAGTGCCCCTGGACTAGCGCGCAATGAGCAGTTCTTC	CSAPGLARNEQFF
TRBV20-1	TRBJ2-5	TRBD1	NA	TGCAGTGCTAGACGGGACAGACAAGAGACCCGGTACTTC	CSARRDRQETRYF
TRBV18	TRBJ1-2	NA	few	TGTGCCAGCTCACCACCGTCGCAGGGAATCTATGGCTACACCTTC	CASSPPSQGIYGYTF
TRBV4-1	TRBJ1-1	NA	few	TGCGCCAGCAGCCAAGCTGGGACCCCGAACACTGAAGCTTTCTTT	CASSQAGTPNTEAFF
TRBV5-6	TRBJ2-3	TRBD1	NA	TGTGCCAGCAGCCCGAGGACAGGGGTGAATACGCAGTATTTT	CASSPRTGVNTQYF
TRBV20-1	TRBJ2-7	TRBD1	NA	TGCAGTGCCCAGGGGGACGGGTCCTACGAGCAGTACTTC	CSAQGDGSYEQYF
TRBV20-1	TRBJ2-1	TRBD2	NA	TGCAGTGCTAGAGATTTCGGGACTAGTGGCTACAATGAGCAGTTCTTC	CSARDFGTSGYNEQFF
TRBV29-1	TRBJ1-1	TRBD1	NA	TGCAGCGTTCTTGGACAGGGGATCACTGAAGCTTTCTTT	CSVLGQGITEAFF
TRBV6-2/TRBV6-3	TRBJ2-7	NA	NA	TGTGCCAGCTCGGACAGGGACCCAGCGGGAGCAGTCGAGGTGGGAAACGAGCAGTACTTC	CASSDRDPAGAVEVGNEQYF
TRBV3-1	TRBJ2-7	NA	many	TGTGCCAGCAGCCAAACGGTGGGCGGGTTCTACGAGCAGTACTTC	CASSQTVGGFYEQYF
TRBV20-1	TRBJ1-2	TRBD1	many	TGCAGTGCTAGGAACAGGGGGCTGTATGGCTACACCTTC	CSARNRGLYGYTF
TRBV10-3	TRBJ1-6	NA	NA	TGTGCCATCAGTGAGTTCGGGACGCCCCTCCACTTT	CAISEFGTPLHF
TRBV7-2	TRBJ1-1	NA	many	TGTGCCAGCAGCTCGCACCAGGGACTGAACACTGAAGCTTTCTTT	CASSSHQGLNTEAFF
TRBV28	TRBJ2-7	NA	NA	TGTGCCAGCAGTCCCCTGGGAGGCCACTACGAGCAGTACTTC	CASSPLGGHYEQYF
TRBV7-3	TRBJ2-1	TRBD2	NA	TGTGCCAGCAGCTTACAACCTAGCGGTTCCTACAATGAGCAGTTCTTC	CASSLQPSGSYNEQFF
TRBV20-1	TRBJ1-4	NA	once	TGCAGTGCTAAATGGTTGTTAGGTGAAAAACTGTTTTTT	CSAKWLLGEKLFF
TRBV20-1	TRBJ1-1	NA	NA	TGCAGTGCTCAACAGGAACCTATAGAGGCTTTCTTT	CSAQQEPIEAFF
TRBV20-1	TRBJ2-7	NA	NA	TGCAGTGCTAGACCGGGGATCTCCTACGAGCAGTACTTC	CSARPGISYEQYF
TRBV7-6	TRBJ2-1	TRBD2	NA	TGTGCCAGCAGCCACCAGACTAGCGGGGGGGCCCGTGAGCAGTTCTTC	CASSHQTSGGAREQFF